This TCR beta chain was identified in a study of T cells in Graves' hyperthyroidism and ophthalmopathy (dated by TCRdb to the late 2010s). For the wider study: Peripheral blood was sampled at the time of initial diagnosis, prior to any treatment. A discovery cohort of around 98 patients, 43 with Graves' ophthalmopathy and 57 with stable Graves' hyperthyroidism, was used to find distinguishing TCR V-J signatures. Whether ophthalmopathy could be predicted prospectively was tested in an independent validation cohort made up of roughly 20 hyperthyroidism patients plus 17 patients who later progressed to ophthalmopathy. The 100 discovery patients were randomly divided into training and test sets at a 7:3 ratio. Thyroid tissue and blood T-cell repertoires from more than 5 Graves' hyperthyroidism patients were also compared in the study. After sampling, hyperthyroidism patients received methimazole starting at 30 mg daily, and ophthalmopathy patients received high-dose intravenous methylprednisolone. The paper reports TCR Vbeta CDR3 sequencing of approximately 140 peripheral blood samples: 40 to 45 ophthalmopathy, under 80 hyperthyroidism and around 17 progressor patients.

This clonotype came up many times. Its antigen is not yet known. Base qualities are not provided; no much larger clone lies one nucleotide away. The CDR3 numbers 15 residues from cysteine through phenylalanine. Only the CDR3 DNA stays, 45 bases, in frame from base 1. The germline V gene encodes CDR1 SGHNT and CDR2 YENEEA. After removal of 3 bases from V and 6 bases from J, the junction retains 7 bases not matched to a gene. Graves' hyperthyroidism was defined as stable when no progression to ophthalmopathy occurred over 18 months of follow-up. The hyperthyroidism patients were between 18 and 65 years old and newly diagnosed, with a disease duration of less than 2 months. Patients with uncontrolled infections, other autoimmune diseases, pregnancy or lactation were excluded. Diagnoses relied on clinical symptoms, serum thyroxine and TRAb, thyroid ultrasound and orbital computed tomography. PBMCs were separated from over 9 ml of fresh peripheral blood using Ficoll-Paque density gradient centrifugation. Trizol reagent was used to extract total RNA, and RNA quality was then checked on an Agilent 2100 Bioanalyzer.

General conclusions and limits of the study: Most expanded thyroid clonotypes (frequency above 0.001) were also detected in blood, a finding suggesting that blood repertoires may reflect thyroid immune responses. Sample size was not statistically predetermined, and blinding of investigators to group allocation was not performed. Ophthalmopathy was separated from stable hyperthyroidism by a 13 V-J signature model, with approximately 85% sensitivity and roughly 84% specificity obtained in cross-validation and 80%/75% obtained in testing. During validation, the model predicted progression to ophthalmopathy a median of approximately six months ahead of onset, with around 70% sensitivity and around 72% specificity.

The TCR beta CDR3 regions were amplified from the RNA transcripts. The TCR CDR3 was subjected to a first round of RT-PCR using the HTBI primer set and the Qiagen OneStep RT-PCR kit. Libraries were constructed in a second round of multiplex PCR, after which size selection and purification were performed. Paired-end sequencing of the libraries was performed with 100 bp reads on an Illumina HiSeq2000. Per the source publication's procedure: SOAPnuke was used to process the raw data, throwing out any read that contained adapters or uncalled bases, had a mean Phred below 15, or lacked an exact constant-primer or identifier match. COPE v1.2.5 was used to merge high-quality paired reads, and clonotypes were defined as unique nucleotide sequences. MiTCR v1.1 was used to align the clonotypes against IMGT TRBV, TRBD and TRBJ reference segments. The analysis was restricted to V-J combinations with a frequency above 0.0001, which together covered 99% to 99.2% of the repertoires. The TCS score was defined as F50 (clonal expansion) divided by E x V (chaos), with BLOSUM62-based TCRdist calculated between CDR3 peptides within each V-J. Welch's t-statistics and random forest reduced some 510 V-J features to roughly 13, which were used in a naive Bayes classifier (R e1071). In-frame beta chains were kept once TCRdb had trimmed the public reads at Q25 with fastp and called clones with MiXCR. CDR3 protein sequences are deduplicated, and each keeps its most common genes and DNA. These V and J calls rely on TCRdb rather than the paper's analysis. For this sample there are approximately 640,000 distinct CDR3 sequences; around 15% appear just once. The ten largest clones add up to around 3.9% of the sample.

The clonotype was recovered from a woman in her 30s with Graves' hyperthyroidism. Material: blood. The V and J genes are TRBV11-3 and TRBJ2-5; the central 10 bases match TRBD2. The CDR3 in this case is CASSLSGRALQTQYF. Read as DNA, the sequence is TGTGCCAGCAGCTTGAGCGGGAGGGCCTTGCAGACCCAGTACTTC.